Presented here are 24 T cell receptor beta chains from one specimen sequenced in a study of blood T cell repertoires in COVID-19. Sequenced by immunoSEQ multiplex PCR; TCRdb stores in-frame clones only, minus some. The table records just over 300,000 clones, nearly 90% of them present only once. Sequenced: PBMCs or T cells enriched from blood (not recorded which). Every receptor here comes from a woman younger than 35 with acute COVID-19.

The sample holds one count of this clone. The genes are TRBV9 and TRBJ2-1; D may be TRBD2 (6 bases). Germline V gene sequence: CDR1 SGDLS, CDR2 YYNGEE. The CDR3 runs to 16 residues. V lost 0 bases to trimming and J lost 2 bases, with 12 bases between them. The chain's CDR3 is CASSVGGGAPYNEQFF. The CDR3 region has the DNA TGTGCCAGCAGCGTAGGAGGAGGGGCGCCCTACAATGAGCAGTTCTTC.

The chain links TRBV7-2 to TRBJ1-2; 9 bases are a match to TRBD1. The CDR3 contains 15 residues. CDR1 and CDR2 from the germline V gene are SGHTA and FQGNSA. With 2 bases clipped from V and 6 bases from J, the junction kept 7 bases outside the gene matches. The CDR3 nucleotides read TGTGCCAGCAGCTTATCATCTAGGACAGGGGATGGCTACACCTTC. This encodes CASSLSSRTGDGYTF. Using reference TRBV7-2 and TRBJ1-2 for the parts outside the CDR3, the full variable domain is GAGVSQSPSNKVTEKGKDVELRCDPISGHTALYWYRQSLGQGLEFLIYFQGNSAPDKSGLPSDRFSAERTGGSVSTLTIQRTQQEDSAVYLCASSLSSRTGDGYTFGSGTRLTVV.

The chain employs TRBV7-2 and TRBJ2-3, with a possible D match to TRBD2 (6 bases). Germline V gene lookup returns CDR1 SGHTA and CDR2 FQGNSA. Trimming shortened V by 5 bases and J by 0 bases, and 12 bases separated the two germline ends. This CDR3 is built from 15 residues. CDR3 coding DNA: TGTGCCAGCAGCCTAGTCGGGAGTAGCACAGATACGCAGTATTTT. The encoded protein is CASSLVGSSTDTQYF.

The chain recombines TRBV7-9 with TRBJ1-1, with D perhaps matching TRBD1 (5 bases). Germline CDR1 reads SEHNR; CDR2 reads FQNEAQ (reference sequence). Trimming pared 1 base from V and 5 bases from J, leaving 23 bases between. The CDR3 is 18 residues long. The CDR3 nucleotides read TGTGCCAGCAGCTTAGTCTATGGGCAGGGTGCCGGAAAAACTGAAGCTTTCTTT. Translation: CASSLVYGQGAGKTEAFF.

The chain carries TRBV7-2 and TRBJ2-5; 15 positions agree with TRBD2. V was clipped by 1 base and J by 4 bases; unmatched bases: 1. This CDR3 contains 16 residues. Looked up from germline, CDR1 is SGHTA and CDR2 is FQGNSA. The CDR3 here is CASSLGTSGRGETQYF. The CDR3 DNA sequence: TGTGCCAGCAGCTTAGGGACTAGCGGGAGGGGAGAGACCCAGTACTTC.

This clone occurred once. The rearrangement uses TRBV19 and TRBJ2-2; TRBD1 is a possible D gene (6 bases). The length of the CDR3 is 18 residues. The germline gives CDR1 LNHDA, CDR2 SQIVND (reference sequence). V was shortened by 1 base and J by 6 bases, with 21 bases between the two germline ends. CDR3 sequence: CASSIVHSRGRIAGELFF. As DNA, the CDR3 is TGTGCCAGTAGTATAGTCCACTCTAGGGGGAGAATAGCCGGGGAGCTGTTTTTT.

The rearrangement links TRBV4-1 to TRBJ1-6; weak D call: TRBD1 (5 bases). Trimming took 0 bases from V and 10 from J, leaving 16 bases between them. Germline CDR1 and CDR2: MGHRA and YSYEKL. This CDR3 has 16 amino acids. In nucleotides, the CDR3 is TGCGCCAGCAGCCAAGATTTTGCAGGGTTAGGATCACCCCTCCACTTT. Its protein is CASSQDFAGLGSPLHF.

The rearrangement uses TRBV7-6 and TRBJ2-2, with TRBD2 matching 8 bases. This CDR3 has 15 amino acids. V lost 3 bases to trimming and J lost 7 bases; unmatched junction nucleotides: 7. The germline CDR1 and CDR2 sequences are SGHVS and FNYEAQ. The CDR3 sequence: CASSFPGRVGGELFF. DNA of the CDR3: TGTGCCAGCAGCTTCCCCGGGAGGGTTGGCGGGGAGCTGTTTTTT. The full variable domain, with the rest looked up from reference TRBV7-6 and TRBJ2-2, is GAGVSQSPRYKVTKRGQDVALRCDPISGHVSLYWYRQALGQGPEFLTYFNYEAQQDKSGLPNDRFSAERPEGSISTLTIQRTEQRDSAMYRCASSFPGRVGGELFFGEGSRLTVL.

This clone was detected once. This rearrangement joins TRBV5-1 to TRBJ2-5; D may be TRBD2 (5 bases). The CDR3 sequence is 15 residues long. Trimming took off 1 base at V and 5 bases at J, with 15 bases between the two ends. Germline CDR1 SGHRS, CDR2 YFSETQ. CDR3 amino acids: CASSLINGIGETQYF. In DNA, the CDR3 is TGCGCCAGCAGCTTGATCAACGGGATTGGGGAGACCCAGTACTTC.

This rearrangement joins TRBV5-1 to TRBJ1-1; 9 positions agree with TRBD1. The CDR3 length is 16 residues. J gave up 0 bases and V 3 bases, and 6 bases lay outside the gene matches. The V gene's germline CDR1 is SGHRS and CDR2 YFSETQ. CDR3 sequence: CASSWTGAPMNTEAFF. In nucleotides, the CDR3 is TGCGCCAGCAGCTGGACAGGGGCCCCGATGAACACTGAAGCTTTCTTT.

The chain has TRBV27 and TRBJ1-5; tentative D call: TRBD1 (5 bases). CDR3 length: 18 residues. V lost 4 bases, J lost 4 bases, and 23 bases lay in between. Germline CDR1 MNHEY, CDR2 SMNVEV (reference sequence). In DNA form, the CDR3 reads TGTGCCAGCAGTTCACTCTCATTAAAGACAGTCGGGAATCAGCCCCAGCATTTT. Protein product: CASSSLSLKTVGNQPQHF.

The V and J genes are TRBV21-1 and TRBJ1-1; TRBD1 is taken as the D call from the table, unchecked against the DNA. TRBV21-1 represents a pseudogene. The length of the CDR3 is 13 residues. In DNA, the CDR3 is TGTGCCAGCAGCGGGCGATTAAACACTGAAGCTTTCTTT. Its translation: CASSGRLNTEAFF.

The genes are TRBV30 and TRBJ1-3, with TRBD1 matching over 7 bases. V trimming: 5 bases; J trimming: 0 bases; junction bases outside the gene matches: 4. Germline CDR1 GTSNPN, CDR2 SVGIG (reference sequence). The CDR3 is 14 residues long. The CDR3 here is CAWCPGGSGNTIYF. DNA for the CDR3: TGTGCCTGGTGCCCAGGGGGCTCTGGAAACACCATATATTTT.

The rearrangement links TRBV11-2 to TRBJ2-6, with 7 bases that match TRBD1. V was pared by 1 base and J by 2 bases, with 2 bases of the junction left unmatched. Germline CDR1 reads SGHAT; CDR2 reads FQNNGV. The CDR3 is 16 residues long. The CDR3 here is CASSLGGTAGANVLTF. The DNA of the CDR3 is TGTGCCAGCAGCTTAGGAGGGACAGCTGGGGCCAACGTCCTGACTTTC.

The chain has TRBV27 and TRBJ1-6; D gene uncertain. Germline-derived CDR1 and CDR2 are MNHEY and SMNVEV (reference sequence). V was shortened by 5 bases and J by 5 bases, with 7 bases between the two germline ends. The CDR3 has 13 amino acids. The CDR3 sequence is CASSLRNNSPLHF. The CDR3 region has the DNA TGTGCCAGCAGTCTCAGGAATAATTCACCCCTCCACTTT.

The chain combines TRBV20-1 with TRBJ2-7; D is unclear. Germline-derived CDR1 and CDR2 are DFQATT and SNEGSKA (reference sequence). V lost 3 bases and J lost 4, with 4 bases in between. The CDR3 is made up of 10 amino acids. The CDR3: CSASSYEQYF. CDR3 bases: TGCAGTGCTAGTTCTTACGAGCAGTACTTC.

The V call is TRBV29-1, the J call TRBJ1-1; unclear D gene. This CDR3 has 14 residues. Trimming removed 4 bases at V and 3 bases at J, with 15 bases between. Germline-derived CDR1 and CDR2 are SQVTM and ANQGSEA. Here the CDR3 reads CSVVPLSRDTEAFF. In DNA form, the CDR3 reads TGCAGCGTTGTTCCCCTTTCGAGGGACACTGAAGCTTTCTTT.

The chain is built from TRBV2 and TRBJ1-6, with D possibly TRBD1 on 6 matching bases. This CDR3 region has 16 residues. Per germline, CDR1 SNHLY and CDR2 FYNNEI. The germline V and J ends were trimmed by 2 bases and 7 bases, with 15 bases remaining between them. CDR3 residues: CASSERGGHMNSPLHF. The CDR3 bases are TGTGCCAGCAGTGAACGGGGGGGCCATATGAATTCACCCCTCCACTTT.

The CDR3 DNA reads as TGTGCCAGCAGCCCATTGACAGGGGCGACCACTGAAGCTTTCTTT. It codes for CASSPLTGATTEAFF. V usage is TRBV28 and J usage is TRBJ1-1; 8 nucleotides agree with TRBD1. This CDR3 is built from 15 residues. In germline, CDR1 is MDHEN, CDR2 SYDVKM. With 6 bases clipped from V and 4 bases from J, the junction kept 10 bases outside the gene matches.

A remark on this clone: The same CDR3 is also encoded by other DNA sequences in this sample. The chain joins TRBV5-1 to TRBJ1-1; D may be TRBD1 (6 bases). CDR3 length: 14 residues. Germline assignment: CDR1 SGHRS and CDR2 YFSETQ. V was trimmed by 3 bases and J by 0 bases, leaving 9 bases between them. In nucleotides, the CDR3 is TGCGCCAGCAGCTCCGGACAGATGAACACTGAAGCTTTCTTT. Translation: CASSSGQMNTEAFF.

The J gene is TRBJ2-1, the V gene TRBV19; maybe TRBD1 (6 bases). Germline V gene data show CDR1 as LNHDA and CDR2 as SQIVND (reference sequence). Trimming cost V 2 bases and J 4 bases, with 15 bases left between them. This CDR3 comprises 16 residues. DNA of the CDR3: TGTGCCAGTAGTATAATCAGGTGGGGGACATACAATGAGCAGTTCTTC. Translation gives CASSIIRWGTYNEQFF.

This chain connects TRBV24-1 to TRBJ2-1, with 10 bases fitting TRBD2. This CDR3 contains 16 residues. Germline CDR1 and CDR2: KGHDR and SFDVKD. The V gene end was trimmed by 4 bases and the J gene end by 5 bases; junction bases not matched to a gene: 7. CDR3 in amino acids: CATSEPTSGKNNEQFF. In DNA, the CDR3 is TGTGCCACCAGTGAACCCACTAGCGGGAAGAACAATGAGCAGTTCTTC.

The rearrangement uses TRBV5-1 and TRBJ1-2, with D unresolved. The CDR3 totals 14 residues. The ends were cut back, 0 bases at V and 8 bases at J, with 14 bases in the middle. Germline CDR1 reads SGHRS; CDR2 reads YFSETQ. In DNA form, the CDR3 reads TGCGCCAGCAGCTTGGCTGCGGTTCGGGAAGGCTACACCTTC. It codes for CASSLAAVREGYTF.

In this sample, this clone turned up once. The chain carries TRBV30 and TRBJ1-1; D is unresolved. Trimming left V 4 bases short and J 0 bases short, with 6 bases between. The CDR3 contains 12 residues. The germline V gene encodes CDR1 GTSNPN and CDR2 SVGIG (reference sequence). CDR3 in DNA: TGTGCCTGGAAATTCATGAACACTGAAGCTTTCTTT. It codes for CAWKFMNTEAFF.